Listed here are 9 T cell receptor beta chains from one sample, sequenced in a study of blood T cell repertoires in COVID-19. Sequenced by immunoSEQ multiplex PCR; TCRdb stores in-frame clones only, minus some. Of around 250,000 clones in the sample, around 83% were seen once. Sequencing was carried out using peripheral blood. The receptors derive from a woman between 18 and 29 years old with acute or convalescent COVID-19.

The rearrangement joins TRBV7-9 to TRBJ1-1, with D unclear. This CDR3 is built from 13 residues. Deletions cut 11 bases from V and 6 bases from J, with 19 bases between. Germline loops: CDR1 SEHNR, CDR2 FQNEAQ (reference sequence). CDR3 sequence: CAHGEGGIAEAFF. DNA for the CDR3: TGTGCCCACGGGGAGGGAGGAATCGCTGAAGCTTTCTTT.

This clone was detected a few times. The chain joins TRBV6-5 to TRBJ1-2, with D tentatively TRBD1 (6 bases). This CDR3 is built from 13 residues. The V end was cut by 5 bases, the J end by 5 bases, with 12 bases between. CDR1 is MNHEY and CDR2 is SVGAGI in the germline V gene. CDR3 residues: CASSTDRLYGYTF. CDR3 sequence (DNA): TGTGCCAGCAGTACGGACAGACTTTATGGCTACACCTTC.

The chain combines TRBV3-1 (or the pseudogene TRBV3-2) with TRBJ1-1; TRBD1 might be the D (6 bases). The ends were cut back, 4 bases at V and 4 bases at J, with 10 bases in the middle. This CDR3 is built from 13 residues. The germline V gene encodes CDR1 LGHDT and CDR2 YNNKEL (reference sequence). For the CDR3, the DNA is TGTGCCAGCAGCCCCCAAGGGGGCACTGAAGCTTTCTTT. Protein: CASSPQGGTEAFF.

This clone was seen once. The chain is built from TRBV4-1 and TRBJ2-7; D might be TRBD2 (5 bases). The germline V and J ends were trimmed by 0 bases and 3 bases, with 12 bases remaining between them. Germline V CDR1 and CDR2: MGHRA, YSYEKL. The CDR3 sequence is 15 residues long. CDR3 region: CASSQDRAGLYEQYF. The DNA of the CDR3 is TGCGCCAGCAGCCAAGATCGGGCGGGCCTCTACGAGCAGTACTTC.

V usage is TRBV6-2 or TRBV6-3 and J usage is TRBJ1-6; TRBD1 aligns across 7 bases. This CDR3 is built from 15 residues. Germline V gives CDR1 MNHEY, CDR2 SVGEGT. Trimming at V came to 3 bases and at J to 9 bases, leaving 8 bases not matched to a gene. CDR3 amino acids: CASSYQGVISSPLHF. The CDR3 DNA reads as TGTGCCAGCAGTTATCAGGGGGTGATTAGTTCACCCCTCCACTTT.

The V and J genes are TRBV19 and TRBJ1-2; a possible D gene is TRBD1 (6 bases). This CDR3 comprises 13 residues. The V end lost 6 bases, the J end lost 1 base, and 9 bases lay between the germline ends. CDR1 and CDR2 (germline): LNHDA, SQIVND (reference sequence). DNA of the CDR3: TGTGCCAGTAGAGACAGGATTAACTATGGCTACACCTTC. It codes for CASRDRINYGYTF. Combining the CDR3 with reference TRBV19 and TRBJ1-2 gives the whole variable domain DGGITQSPKYLFRKEGQNVTLSCEQNLNHDAMYWYRQDPGQGLRLIYYSQIVNDFQKGDIAEGYSVSREKKESFPLTVTSAQKNPTAFYLCASRDRINYGYTFGSGTRLTVV.

This clone appeared a few times. The chain links TRBV4-3 to TRBJ1-1; tentative D call: TRBD1 (6 bases). The ends were cut back, 4 bases at V and 11 bases at J, with 20 bases in the middle. There are 14 residues in the CDR3. From germline, CDR1 is LGHNA and CDR2 YSLEER. DNA of the CDR3: TGCGCCAGCAGCCTCCCCGGGGGGCTGGGTCCGGCTTTCTTT. Protein product: CASSLPGGLGPAFF.

This chain uses TRBV5-1 with TRBJ2-1; 7 nucleotides line up with TRBD2. The J segment lost 0 bases and the V segment lost 2 bases, leaving 5 bases of the junction unmatched. This CDR3 is built from 16 residues. Germline values: CDR1 SGHRS, CDR2 YFSETQ. Written as DNA, the CDR3 is TGCGCCAGCAGCTTACTAGCGATGAGCTCCTACAATGAGCAGTTCTTC. Its protein product is CASSLLAMSSYNEQFF. The full variable domain, with the rest looked up from reference TRBV5-1 and TRBJ2-1, is KAGVTQTPRYLIKTRGQQVTLSCSPISGHRSVSWYQQTPGQGLQFLFEYFSETQRNKGNFPGRFSGRQFSNSRSEMNVSTLELGDSALYLCASSLLAMSSYNEQFFGPGTRLTVL.

V is TRBV10-3 and J is TRBJ2-3, with 11 bases lining up with TRBD1. The germline CDR1 and CDR2 sequences are ENHRY and SYGVKD. V trimming: 7 bases; J trimming: 2 bases; junction bases outside the gene matches: 8. This CDR3 is built from 16 residues. CDR3 region: CAINPGTGGPTDTQYF. CDR3 bases: TGTGCCATCAATCCCGGGACAGGGGGACCCACAGATACGCAGTATTTT.